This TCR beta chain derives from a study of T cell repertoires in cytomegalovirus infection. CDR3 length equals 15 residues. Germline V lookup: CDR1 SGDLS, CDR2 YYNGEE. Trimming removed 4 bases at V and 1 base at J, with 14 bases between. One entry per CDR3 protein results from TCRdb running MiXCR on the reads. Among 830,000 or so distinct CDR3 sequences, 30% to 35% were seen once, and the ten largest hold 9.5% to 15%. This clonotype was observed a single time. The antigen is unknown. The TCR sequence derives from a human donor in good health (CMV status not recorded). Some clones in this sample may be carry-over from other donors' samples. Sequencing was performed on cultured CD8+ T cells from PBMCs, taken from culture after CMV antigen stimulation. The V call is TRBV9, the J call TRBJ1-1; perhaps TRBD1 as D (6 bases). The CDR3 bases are TGTGCCAGCAGCCTAACAGGGAGCGGGAACACTGAAGCTTTCTTT. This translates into CASSLTGSGNTEAFF.